This T cell receptor beta chain was recorded in a study of CD8+ T cells in alopecia areata. About the study: Dosing with tofacitinib proceeded for 6 to 18 months, followed by 6 months off drug.

Extracted RNA was reverse transcribed, and the resulting cDNA served as sequencing template. Sequencing was performed with immunoSEQ multiplex PCR; in TCRdb, only in-frame clones are kept and a portion is missing. The sample has hundreds of thousands of clones; approximately 72% are singletons. The germline gives CDR1 SGHVS, CDR2 FNYEAQ. The CDR3 spans 19 residues. Losses at the gene ends were 4 bases for V and 0 bases for J; bases not matched to a gene: 14. Sample treatment: oral pan-JAK inhibitor, 5-10 mg twice daily. Starting from PBMCs, sorting isolated CD4+ and CD8+ T cells. Sample: CD4+ T cells sorted from blood, taken around week 44, from a patient treated with tofacitinib. The sequence was obtained from a human donor with alopecia areata. This chain links TRBV7-6 with TRBJ2-3, with TRBD2 identical over 9 bases. The CDR3 loop is CASSSAQRGEWTSTDTQYF. DNA for the CDR3: TGTGCCAGCAGCTCCGCCCAGCGGGGGGAATGGACTAGCACAGATACGCAGTATTTT.